This T cell receptor beta chain appears in the sequencing data of a study of spatial heterogeneity in lung cancer. All TCR cDNA molecules were individually tagged with a unique molecular identifier. TCRdb passed the 5' RACE reads through MiXCR, listing each CDR3 protein once. Here the sample spans 30,000 to 40,000 distinct CDR3 sequences, roughly 5.5% being singletons. The sample's time point: sample taken at primary tumor resection. Whole RNA obtained from tumor, nontumor lung or frozen PBMC underwent sequencing without sorting. The donors were 55 to 80 patients with non-small cell lung cancer that was early-stage and untreated. The junction had 10 bases not matched to a gene; V was cut back by 1 base and J by 1 base. The CDR3 consists of 17 residues. The V gene's germline CDR1 is DFQATT and CDR2 SNEGSKA (reference sequence).

This receptor was obtained from a female donor with early-stage non-small cell lung cancer. Sequenced material: PBMCs, taken at surgery. The chain employs TRBV20-1 and TRBJ2-3; 8 bases are a match to TRBD1. The CDR3, as DNA: TGCAGTGCTAGAGGAGGGGATTGGGGACAGGGCACAGATACGCAGTATTTT. As protein: CSARGGDWGQGTDTQYF.